This T cell receptor beta chain was identified in a study of blood T cell repertoires in COVID-19. Across the whole study: Samples of COVID-19 (acute and convalescent) were obtained from the United States, Italy and Spain. The analysed material was cDNA or gDNA that came from T cells, B-cell-depleted T cells, or PBMCs.

This clone has just one count. TCRdb's copy holds only in-frame clones and misses some; the assay was immunoSEQ multiplex PCR. Among 98,000 or so clones listed, more than 85% were seen once. The J segment lost 4 bases and the V segment lost 0 bases, leaving 4 bases of the junction unmatched. Germline V CDR1 and CDR2: LGHDT, YNNKEL (reference sequence). This CDR3 has 16 amino acids. The source material was peripheral blood. The origin of this receptor is a human donor in a cohort sampled during active COVID-19. This chain links TRBV3-1 (or the pseudogene TRBV3-2) with TRBJ2-5; 11 bases map to TRBD2. CDR3 protein: CASSQDTSGGLETQYF. DNA for the CDR3: TGTGCCAGCAGCCAAGATACTAGCGGGGGCCTAGAGACCCAGTACTTC.